The 21 T cell receptor beta chains listed next were all sequenced from one sample in a study of T cell changes during pregnancy in multiple sclerosis. Sequencing was performed with immunoSEQ multiplex PCR; in TCRdb, only in-frame clones are kept and a portion is missing. The table lists approximately 40,000 clones, 96% of them singletons. The sequencing here drew on peripheral blood, taken in the second trimester of pregnancy. The receptors derive from a female donor with multiple sclerosis, enrolled in a pregnancy study.

The rearrangement joins TRBV28 to TRBJ1-1; D gene unclear. The germline gives CDR1 MDHEN, CDR2 SYDVKM. The CDR3 is 14 residues long. Deletions cut 6 bases from V and 4 bases from J, with 15 bases between. In DNA form, the CDR3 reads TGTGCCAGCAGATCCTCTATATTTGGCACTGAAGCTTTCTTT. It is translated as CASRSSIFGTEAFF.

This sequence joins TRBV6-5 and TRBJ1-2; no clear D. Looked up from germline, CDR1 is MNHEY and CDR2 is SVGAGI. Trimming removed 6 bases from V and 8 bases from J, with 22 bases in between. The CDR3 runs to 15 residues. This chain's CDR3 is CASSRDPAAVLGYTF. The CDR3 DNA reads as TGTGCCAGCAGCCGAGACCCGGCGGCTGTGTTGGGCTACACCTTC.

The V call is TRBV19, the J call TRBJ1-2; 10 nucleotides agree with TRBD1. The junction had 11 bases not matched to a gene; V was cut back by 5 bases and J by 8 bases. CDR1 and CDR2 from the germline V gene are LNHDA and SQIVND (reference sequence). This CDR3 is built from 15 residues. For the CDR3, the DNA is TGTGCCAGTAGTGACCCGGGACAGGGGCTGAGAGGCTACACCTTC. Translating gives CASSDPGQGLRGYTF.

This sequence joins TRBV19 and TRBJ2-2; D is perhaps TRBD1 (6 bases). The CDR3 runs 18 residues. Germline V lookup: CDR1 LNHDA, CDR2 SQIVND (reference sequence). Trimming stripped 2 bases from V and 2 bases from J, with 18 bases between. The CDR3 DNA reads TGTGCCAGTAGTATAAGGGGGACATTAGGGGATAACACCGGGGAGCTGTTTTTT. It encodes CASSIRGTLGDNTGELFF.

This chain uses TRBV11-2 with TRBJ2-7, with a possible D match to TRBD2 (5 bases). This CDR3 comprises 16 residues. Germline values: CDR1 SGHAT, CDR2 FQNNGV. V was cut by 2 bases and J by 2 bases, with 16 bases left in between. CDR3 protein: CASSLYPLGITYEQYF. DNA of the CDR3: TGTGCCAGCAGCTTATACCCCCTCGGGATCACCTACGAGCAGTACTTC.

The chain's CDR3 is CASSPYNEQFF. In DNA form, the CDR3 reads TGTGCCAGCAGCCCGTACAATGAGCAGTTCTTC. V is TRBV5-5 and J is TRBJ2-1; unclear D gene. The CDR3 covers 11 residues. Germline assignment: CDR1 SGHKS and CDR2 YYEKEE (reference sequence). V gave up 4 bases and J gave up 4 bases, with 3 bases separating them.

The gene calls are TRBV25-1 and TRBJ2-2; TRBD2 aligns across 7 bases. This CDR3 contains 14 residues. The V segment lost 6 bases and the J segment 6 bases; nucleotides outside the gene matches: 7. CDR1 is MGHDK, CDR2 SYGVNS, per germline. This CDR3 is CASSPRAGPGELFF. The CDR3, as DNA: TGTGCCAGCAGCCCTAGAGCGGGGCCCGGGGAGCTGTTTTTT.

J is TRBJ2-1 and V is TRBV2, with TRBD1 identical over 8 bases. J gave up 3 bases and V 6 bases, and 13 bases lay outside the gene matches. The CDR3 totals 17 residues. Germline CDR1 reads SNHLY; CDR2 reads FYNNEI. The CDR3 loop reads CASSTPRGTGDYNEQFF. As DNA, the CDR3 is TGTGCCAGCAGCACCCCAAGAGGGACAGGAGACTACAATGAGCAGTTCTTC.

This clone showed up just once. This chain links TRBV6-6 with TRBJ2-1; 9 bases fit TRBD1. The CDR3 extends over 14 amino acids. The V gene end was trimmed by 7 bases and the J gene end by 6 bases; junction bases not matched to a gene: 7. Germline V lookup: CDR1 MNHNY, CDR2 SVGAGI (reference sequence). The CDR3 DNA sequence: TGTGCCAGCATCCGGGACAGGGTTGTCAATGAGCAGTTCTTC. Translating gives CASIRDRVVNEQFF.

V is TRBV5-4 and J is TRBJ2-1; D not resolved. Trimming left V 4 bases short and J 4 bases short, with 12 bases between. CDR1 and CDR2 from the germline V gene are SGHNT and YYREEE (reference sequence). The CDR3 loop spans 14 amino acids. CDR3 nucleotide sequence: TGTGCCAGCAGCCCCGAGCGTTCTTACAATGAGCAGTTCTTC. Its translation is CASSPERSYNEQFF.

The chain is built from TRBV27 and TRBJ1-1, with TRBD1 identical over 8 bases. This CDR3 region has 13 residues. Germline V CDR1 and CDR2: MNHEY, SMNVEV (reference sequence). The V gene end was trimmed by 6 bases and the J gene end by 7 bases; junction bases not matched to a gene: 7. The CDR3, as DNA: TGTGCCAGCAGGTACGCGGACAGGGATGAAGCTTTCTTT. Translating it yields CASRYADRDEAFF.

The chain is built from TRBV2 and TRBJ2-7; 7 bases are shared with TRBD1. Germline CDR1 reads SNHLY; CDR2 reads FYNNEI. This CDR3 is 13 amino acids long. Unmatched junction bases numbered 2, after V lost 6 bases and J lost 0 bases. Here the CDR3 reads CASRGTASYEQYF. The CDR3 region has the DNA TGTGCCAGCAGGGGGACAGCCTCCTACGAGCAGTACTTC.

The CDR3 is CASSFGDYSNEQFF. The CDR3 DNA reads as TGTGCCAGTAGTTTCGGGGACTATTCTAATGAGCAGTTCTTC. V gene TRBV19 combines with J gene TRBJ2-1; TRBD2 aligns across 7 bases. Germline CDR1 LNHDA, CDR2 SQIVND (reference sequence). V was clipped by 5 bases and J by 7 bases; unmatched bases: 8. The CDR3 is made up of 14 amino acids.

This rearrangement joins TRBV7-3 to TRBJ2-3; 9 bases fit TRBD2. CDR3 size: 15 residues. V gave up 5 bases and J gave up 0 bases; unmatched junction bases: 3. Germline V gene lookup returns CDR1 SGHTA and CDR2 FQGTGA. The CDR3 bases are TGTGCCAGCAGCCGCGGGGGGGCCAGCACAGATACGCAGTATTTT. This sequence encodes CASSRGGASTDTQYF.

This rearrangement joins TRBV6-1 to TRBJ2-3; 12 bases map to TRBD2. Losses at the gene ends were 4 bases for V and 6 bases for J; bases not matched to a gene: 11. From germline, CDR1 is MNHNS and CDR2 SASEGT. The CDR3 has 17 residues. CDR3 amino acids: CASSGLAGASVRDTQYF. In DNA, the CDR3 is TGTGCCAGCAGTGGACTAGCGGGGGCCTCGGTTAGGGATACGCAGTATTTT.

This clone has just one count. Other DNA sequences from this sample encode an identical CDR3 as well. The chain carries TRBV6-1 and TRBJ2-7, with 10 bases that match TRBD1. V was clipped by 3 bases and J by 4 bases; unmatched bases: 3. The V gene's germline CDR1 is MNHNS and CDR2 SASEGT. This CDR3 has 14 residues. The CDR3 nucleotides read TGTGCCAGCAGTGACCGGGACAGGGGTTACGAGCAGTACTTC. Protein sequence: CASSDRDRGYEQYF.

The CDR3 loop reads CASSYRGRGTEAFF. DNA for the CDR3: TGTGCCAGTAGCTACAGGGGTAGAGGCACTGAAGCTTTCTTT. The rearrangement joins TRBV19 to TRBJ1-1, with 7 bases that match TRBD1. The CDR3 sequence is 14 residues long. V lost 6 bases to trimming and J lost 4 bases; unmatched junction nucleotides: 8. Germline-derived CDR1 and CDR2 are LNHDA and SQIVND (reference sequence).

This rearrangement joins TRBV6-6 to TRBJ2-3; TRBD2 might be the D (5 bases). This CDR3 is 12 amino acids long. The germline V and J ends were trimmed by 6 bases and 2 bases, with 6 bases remaining between them. Germline lookup yields CDR1 MNHNY and CDR2 SVGAGI (reference sequence). The CDR3 is CASRDFTDTQYF. The CDR3 DNA sequence: TGTGCCAGCAGGGACTTCACAGATACGCAGTATTTT.

This clone was detected only once. The chain couples TRBV9 to TRBJ1-2, with D tentatively TRBD1 (5 bases). The CDR3 has 13 amino acids. V lost 7 bases to trimming and J lost 8 bases, with 18 bases between them. Per germline, CDR1 SGDLS and CDR2 YYNGEE. The CDR3 DNA is TGTGCCAGCGGACTTGCGGGGGTGGAGGGCTACACCTTC. Translating gives CASGLAGVEGYTF.

CDR3 sequence reads: CATPTPSGTSTDTQYF. Written as DNA, the CDR3 is TGTGCCACCCCTACCCCTAGCGGAACTAGCACAGATACGCAGTATTTT. V is TRBV2 and J is TRBJ2-3; TRBD2 aligns across 7 bases. The V segment lost 10 bases and the J segment 0 bases; nucleotides outside the gene matches: 13. CDR1 SNHLY and CDR2 FYNNEI come from the germline V gene. This CDR3 contains 16 residues.

This sequence joins TRBV12-5 and TRBJ1-1; a possible D gene is TRBD1 (6 bases). This CDR3 is built from 16 residues. V dropped 2 bases and J dropped 1 base, with 14 bases sitting between them. Germline CDR1 and CDR2: LGHNT and FRNRAP. The DNA of the CDR3 is TGTGCTAGTGGTTTGCTCCTCGACAGGAAGAACACTGAAGCTTTCTTT. As protein: CASGLLLDRKNTEAFF.